This TCR beta chain originates from a study of shared clonotypes between healthy human individuals. Findings and caveats of the study: Rarefaction showed that sequencing of sorted subsets was incomplete (despite large depth).

There are 17 residues in the CDR3. V lost 0 bases, J lost 8 bases, and 11 bases stayed unmatched. Germline lookup yields CDR1 SGHNT and CDR2 YENEEA. Turning to this clone: Its target is unknown.

The assay was immunoSEQ multiplex PCR, and TCRdb's table has in-frame clones only and misses some. The sample shows 2.5 million or so clones, roughly nine tenths of them seen only once. The receptor comes from a man between 18 and 35 years old in good health. V is TRBV11-3 and J is TRBJ2-2, with 8 nucleotides matching TRBD1. The sample taken for sequencing was naive CD4+ T cells sorted from blood. Subset: CD45RA+ positively selected. The CDR3 reads CASSLEGTGKRAGELFF. The CDR3 DNA is TGTGCCAGCAGCTTAGAAGGGACAGGCAAGAGAGCAGGGGAGCTGTTTTTT.